Listed here is a single TCR beta chain. What it recognizes is unknown. The data originate from a study of T cells in localized non-small cell lung cancer. Whole-study results and caveats: Longer overall survival was associated with a higher density of T cells in the blood. Researchers found a median around 58 of the top 100 tumor clones in adjacent lung. Sequencing was limited to one tumor region, leaving the possibility of heterogeneity open.

Clones were read by immunoSEQ multiplex PCR, and TCRdb kept only the in-frame ones, dropping some. This repertoire shows under 9,500 clones, about 90% found once; its top ten account for roughly 7.7%. Trimming removed 0 bases from V and 7 bases from J; junction bases left unmatched: 11. The CDR3 contains 17 residues. CDR1 is LNHDA, CDR2 SQIVND, per germline (reference sequence). The V call is TRBV19, the J call TRBJ2-1; 8 bases fit TRBD2. The input for sequencing was peripheral blood, taken before any cancer treatment. The source of this sequence is a woman between 35 and 70 years old with stage I squamous cell lung carcinoma. The CDR3 sequence is CASSIEPGGGAWNEQFF. CDR3 coding DNA: TGTGCCAGTAGTATAGAACCGGGGGGGGGAGCCTGGAATGAGCAGTTCTTC.